This T cell receptor beta chain comes out of a study of Graves' ophthalmopathy and Graves' hyperthyroidism. About the study: Being free of ophthalmopathy for 18 months of follow-up defined stable hyperthyroidism. General study results and limits: Ophthalmopathy progression was predicted with approximately 68% sensitivity and about 72% specificity. Blood repertoires reportedly contained most expanded thyroid clonotypes above 0.001 frequency.

With 3 bases clipped from V and 2 bases from J, the junction kept 2 bases outside the gene matches. The germline V gene encodes CDR1 LNHDA and CDR2 SQIVND (reference sequence). The CDR3 extends over 15 amino acids. The study amplified TCR beta CDR3 regions using RNA transcripts. An opening RT-PCR round employed HTBI primers and preceded a second-round multiplex PCR. From the multiplex PCR reads, TCRdb called clonotypes with MiXCR, one entry per CDR3 protein. Among about 500,000 distinct CDR3 sequences listed, about two fifths were seen once. For this clonotype: Its matching antigen is unknown.

This chain uses TRBV19 with TRBJ1-5, with 9 positions matching TRBD1. The origin of this receptor is an adult man with Graves' hyperthyroidism. Sequencing was done on a sample of peripheral blood or thyroid tissue (not recorded which). CDR3 sequence (DNA): TGTGCCAGTAGTATTCGGACAGGGGGCAATCAGCCCCAGCATTTT. This encodes CASSIRTGGNQPQHF.